These T cell receptor beta chains were read from a single sample in a study of cytomegalovirus exposure and HLA in healthy donors. Produced via immunoSEQ multiplex PCR; TCRdb's table is partial and in-frame only. The sample records around 160,000 clones, 65% to 80% being singletons. Specimen: PBMCs. Source of these receptors: a middle-aged woman in good health and CMV-seropositive. Each CDR3 is given with its conserved first and last residue. The D gene is left open where the match is weak. Not every row has a clone size; where given, it reads once, few, many or a size class.

J gene: TRBJ2-5
clone size: once
D gene: TRBD2
V gene: TRBV5-8
CDR3 DNA: TGTGCCAGCATACTAGCGGGAGTTCGCGGGACCCAGTACTTC
CDR3 protein: CASILAGVRGTQYF

J gene: TRBJ1-4
clone size: few
D gene: NA
V gene: TRBV4-3
CDR3 DNA: TGCGCCAGCAGCCACTCGGGGTCTGGAAAACTGTTTTTT
CDR3 protein: CASSHSGSGKLFF

J gene: TRBJ1-3
clone size: NA
D gene: NA
V gene: TRBV30
CDR3 DNA: TGTGCCTGGAGTCCATCGCGCCGCTCTGGAAACACCATATATTTT
CDR3 protein: CAWSPSRRSGNTIYF

J gene: TRBJ2-2
clone size: NA
D gene: TRBD1
V gene: TRBV28
CDR3 DNA: TGTGCCAGCAGTTTAGGGGGACAGGGGATCAGGGAGCTGTTTTTT
CDR3 protein: CASSLGGQGIRELFF

J gene: TRBJ1-1
clone size: NA
D gene: NA
V gene: TRBV19
CDR3 DNA: TGTGCCAGTAGTCGGGAACTGGAAGCTTTCTTT
CDR3 protein: CASSRELEAFF

J gene: TRBJ2-1
clone size: NA
D gene: NA
V gene: TRBV7-2
CDR3 DNA: TGTGCCAGCAGCTTAGGGCGGGCCCCCTACAATGAGCAGTTCTTC
CDR3 protein: CASSLGRAPYNEQFF

J gene: TRBJ2-7
clone size: NA
D gene: NA
V gene: TRBV10-2
CDR3 DNA: TGCGCCAGCAGTGGAGGAGGCCTCCAAGGCGAGCAGTACTTC
CDR3 protein: CASSGGGLQGEQYF

J gene: TRBJ1-1
clone size: NA
D gene: NA
V gene: TRBV6-5
CDR3 DNA: TGTGCCAGCAGCCCCGACTCTTTAAACACTGAAGCTTTCTTT
CDR3 protein: CASSPDSLNTEAFF

J gene: TRBJ1-1
clone size: NA
D gene: NA
V gene: TRBV6-1
CDR3 DNA: TGTGCCACGAATCTCGGGGGGCGAGCTTTCTTT
CDR3 protein: CATNLGGRAFF

J gene: TRBJ1-3
clone size: NA
D gene: NA
V gene: TRBV30
CDR3 DNA: TGTGCCTGGGGCACAGGCTCTGGAAACACCATATATTTT
CDR3 protein: CAWGTGSGNTIYF

J gene: TRBJ1-5
clone size: NA
D gene: NA
V gene: TRBV5-8
CDR3 DNA: TGTGCCAGCAGCTTGCGTTCCAGGGGTGGTCAGCCCCAGCATTTT
CDR3 protein: CASSLRSRGGQPQHF

J gene: TRBJ1-2
clone size: NA
D gene: TRBD1
V gene: TRBV18
CDR3 DNA: TGTGCCAGCTCGGGACAGGGCAACTATGGCTACACCTTC
CDR3 protein: CASSGQGNYGYTF

J gene: TRBJ1-3
clone size: NA
D gene: NA
V gene: TRBV4-3
CDR3 DNA: TGCGCCAGCAGCCAAGATATAGGACTCAGCTCTGGAAACACCATATATTTT
CDR3 protein: CASSQDIGLSSGNTIYF

J gene: TRBJ1-1
clone size: NA
D gene: NA
V gene: TRBV30
CDR3 DNA: TGTGCCTGGAGTGTTGACAGGACGAACACTGAAGCTTTCTTT
CDR3 protein: CAWSVDRTNTEAFF

J gene: TRBJ2-5
clone size: NA
D gene: TRBD1
V gene: TRBV11-3
CDR3 DNA: TGTGCCAGCAGCCCTGGACAGGGGCTGGAGACCCAGTACTTC
CDR3 protein: CASSPGQGLETQYF

J gene: TRBJ2-7
clone size: NA
D gene: TRBD1
V gene: TRBV7-9
CDR3 DNA: TGTGCCAGCAGCTTAGCTGGGGGACAGGGGGAGCAGTACTTC
CDR3 protein: CASSLAGGQGEQYF

J gene: TRBJ2-7
clone size: NA
D gene: TRBD1
V gene: TRBV19
CDR3 DNA: TGTGCCAGTAGTCTACGGGACAGCGACTACGAGCAGTACTTC
CDR3 protein: CASSLRDSDYEQYF

J gene: TRBJ2-3
clone size: NA
D gene: NA
V gene: TRBV19
CDR3 DNA: TGTGCCAGTAGTATAGATCTGGGGAGGAGCACAGATACGCAGTATTTT
CDR3 protein: CASSIDLGRSTDTQYF

J gene: TRBJ2-7
clone size: few
D gene: TRBD2
V gene: TRBV30
CDR3 DNA: TGTGCCTGGGAACTGGGACTAGCGGGGGGAAAGGACGAGCAGTACTTC
CDR3 protein: CAWELGLAGGKDEQYF

J gene: TRBJ1-2
clone size: NA
D gene: NA
V gene: TRBV5-6
CDR3 DNA: TGTGCCAGCAGCCCGGCTGGGGCAGCCTATGGCTACACCTTC
CDR3 protein: CASSPAGAAYGYTF

J gene: TRBJ2-6
clone size: NA
D gene: TRBD2
V gene: TRBV5-1
CDR3 DNA: TGCGCCAGCGCCCCGCAAGGTAGCGGGGCGGGGGGGGCCAACGTCCTGACTTTC
CDR3 protein: CASAPQGSGAGGANVLTF

J gene: TRBJ1-3
clone size: NA
D gene: NA
V gene: TRBV6-6
CDR3 DNA: TGTGCCAGCAGTTCTGCTGGAAACACCATATATTTT
CDR3 protein: CASSSAGNTIYF

J gene: TRBJ2-1
clone size: few
D gene: TRBD1
V gene: TRBV5-1
CDR3 DNA: TGCGCCAGCAGCTTGACCGGGACAGGGGGCTCAAGGGAGCAGTTCTTC
CDR3 protein: CASSLTGTGGSREQFF

J gene: TRBJ2-1
clone size: NA
D gene: NA
V gene: TRBV10-1
CDR3 DNA: TGCGCCAGTTCCCTTTCGGGGTCCTACAATGAGCAGTTCTTC
CDR3 protein: CASSLSGSYNEQFF

J gene: TRBJ1-4
clone size: NA
D gene: TRBD1
V gene: TRBV7-2
CDR3 DNA: TGTGCCAGCAGGCAGGGGGGCCAGGAAAAACTGTTTTTT
CDR3 protein: CASRQGGQEKLFF

J gene: TRBJ2-5
clone size: NA
D gene: TRBD1
V gene: TRBV7-8
CDR3 DNA: TGTGCCAGCAGCTTCAGGCCGGGACAGGGCACCCAAGAGACCCAGTACTTC
CDR3 protein: CASSFRPGQGTQETQYF

J gene: TRBJ2-7
clone size: NA
D gene: NA
V gene: TRBV5-5
CDR3 DNA: TGTGCCAGCAGCCTTACAGGAGTTTACGAGCAGTACTTC
CDR3 protein: CASSLTGVYEQYF

J gene: TRBJ2-1
clone size: few
D gene: TRBD1
V gene: TRBV29-1
CDR3 DNA: TGCAGCGTTGACAGGACAGGGTTCAACAATGAGCAGTTCTTC
CDR3 protein: CSVDRTGFNNEQFF

J gene: TRBJ1-3
clone size: NA
D gene: NA
V gene: TRBV18
CDR3 DNA: TGTGCCAGCTCACCTAACAGGGTCCGCTCTGGAAACACCATATATTTT
CDR3 protein: CASSPNRVRSGNTIYF

J gene: TRBJ1-4
clone size: NA
D gene: NA
V gene: TRBV4-3
CDR3 DNA: TGCGCCAGCAGCCAGGGGGAGGCAGGGAGGGGTGAAAAACTGTTTTTT
CDR3 protein: CASSQGEAGRGEKLFF

J gene: TRBJ1-1
clone size: NA
D gene: NA
V gene: TRBV2
CDR3 DNA: TGTGCCAGCAGTGAAGTGGGGCTGGGGAACACTGAAGCTTTCTTT
CDR3 protein: CASSEVGLGNTEAFF

J gene: TRBJ1-2
clone size: few
D gene: NA
V gene: TRBV30
CDR3 DNA: TGTGCCTGGAGTTGGGCAGGGGCTAACTATGGCTACACCTTC
CDR3 protein: CAWSWAGANYGYTF

J gene: TRBJ1-4
clone size: NA
D gene: TRBD1
V gene: TRBV28
CDR3 DNA: TGTGCCAGCAGTTTGGGGACAGTTAATGAAAAACTGTTTTTT
CDR3 protein: CASSLGTVNEKLFF

J gene: TRBJ1-6
clone size: NA
D gene: NA
V gene: TRBV28
CDR3 DNA: TGTGCCAGCAGTCCCAGACAGACGAGTTCACCCCTCCACTTT
CDR3 protein: CASSPRQTSSPLHF

J gene: TRBJ2-3
clone size: NA
D gene: NA
V gene: TRBV4-1
CDR3 DNA: TGCGCCAGTTTTGGGGAGCGAGACACAGATACGCAGTATTTT
CDR3 protein: CASFGERDTDTQYF

J gene: TRBJ1-2
clone size: NA
D gene: NA
V gene: TRBV6-6
CDR3 DNA: TGTGCCAGCAGTTACTCAGGGCAGGGGTACTATGGCTACACCTTC
CDR3 protein: CASSYSGQGYYGYTF

J gene: TRBJ1-4
clone size: NA
D gene: TRBD1
V gene: TRBV14
CDR3 DNA: TGTGCCAGCAGCCGACTAGGGACAGGGAACGAAAAACTGTTTTTT
CDR3 protein: CASSRLGTGNEKLFF

J gene: TRBJ1-4
clone size: NA
D gene: NA
V gene: TRBV7-9
CDR3 DNA: TGTGCCAGCAGCTCGTCGTTGGGCCTTGATGCAACTAATGAAAAACTGTTTTTT
CDR3 protein: CASSSSLGLDATNEKLFF

J gene: TRBJ1-2
clone size: NA
D gene: TRBD1
V gene: TRBV19
CDR3 DNA: TGTGCCAGTAGGCAAGGTGAGGGGGCCAACTATGGCTACACCTTC
CDR3 protein: CASRQGEGANYGYTF

J gene: TRBJ1-5
clone size: once
D gene: NA
V gene: TRBV21-1
CDR3 DNA: TGTGCCAGCAGCAACGGGACTTTTAGGCCCCAGCATTTT
CDR3 protein: CASSNGTFRPQHF

J gene: TRBJ2-5
clone size: NA
D gene: TRBD1
V gene: TRBV6-4
CDR3 DNA: TGTGCCAGCAGTGATAAGGGACAGCCGATCCAAGAGACCCAGTACTTC
CDR3 protein: CASSDKGQPIQETQYF

J gene: TRBJ1-1
clone size: NA
D gene: NA
V gene: TRBV7-2
CDR3 DNA: TGTGCCAGCAGCTTAGGAGGGGGGAACACTGAAGCTTTCTTT
CDR3 protein: CASSLGGGNTEAFF

J gene: TRBJ2-7
clone size: NA
D gene: TRBD2
V gene: TRBV6-1
CDR3 DNA: TGTGCCAGCACCCTCTCCGGGACTAGCCCTTACGAGCAGTACTTC
CDR3 protein: CASTLSGTSPYEQYF

J gene: TRBJ2-7
clone size: once
D gene: TRBD1
V gene: TRBV6-1
CDR3 DNA: TGTGCCAGCGGGGACAGAGCACGATCCTACGAGCAGTACTTC
CDR3 protein: CASGDRARSYEQYF

J gene: TRBJ2-7
clone size: NA
D gene: TRBD2
V gene: TRBV7-2
CDR3 DNA: TGTGCCAGCAGCCCGGGACTAGTCAGGGACGAGCAGTACTTC
CDR3 protein: CASSPGLVRDEQYF

J gene: TRBJ1-3
clone size: NA
D gene: NA
V gene: TRBV4-3
CDR3 DNA: TGCGCCAGCAGCCAAGAAGGCGGCAGGGCTGGAAACACCATATATTTT
CDR3 protein: CASSQEGGRAGNTIYF

J gene: TRBJ1-6
clone size: NA
D gene: TRBD1
V gene: TRBV6-6
CDR3 DNA: TGTGCCAGCAGCGACAGGGCTTATAATTCACCCCTCCACTTT
CDR3 protein: CASSDRAYNSPLHF

J gene: TRBJ2-7
clone size: NA
D gene: TRBD1
V gene: TRBV19
CDR3 DNA: TGTGCCAGTAGTATAGTGGGGACAGTGGTTCTAAACGAGCAGTACTTC
CDR3 protein: CASSIVGTVVLNEQYF

J gene: TRBJ2-3
clone size: NA
D gene: TRBD2
V gene: TRBV11-2
CDR3 DNA: TGTGCCAGCAGCTTAGTTCGTAGGCGGGGGGGCCAAGATACGCAGTATTTT
CDR3 protein: CASSLVRRRGGQDTQYF

J gene: TRBJ1-6
clone size: NA
D gene: TRBD1
V gene: TRBV7-2
CDR3 DNA: TGTGCCAGCAGCTTGCAGGGGGTCGTTTCACCCCTCCACTTT
CDR3 protein: CASSLQGVVSPLHF

J gene: TRBJ1-1
clone size: NA
D gene: NA
V gene: TRBV11-2
CDR3 DNA: TGTGCCAGCAGCCGTCCCCCGAACACTGAAGCTTTCTTT
CDR3 protein: CASSRPPNTEAFF

J gene: TRBJ1-2
clone size: NA
D gene: TRBD1
V gene: TRBV6-6
CDR3 DNA: TGTGCCAGCAGTTACGGGGCTTACGGGGACAGGCTTGGCTACACCTTC
CDR3 protein: CASSYGAYGDRLGYTF